This entry lists 25 T cell receptor beta chains sequenced from one sample in a study of blood T cells in healthy people across ages. Then a second PCR, running roughly 7 to 11 cycles, was carried out with a sample-barcoded 5' primer and a J-beta primer mix. MiXCR, run by TCRdb on the 5' RACE reads, gives a single entry per CDR3 protein. The sample includes about 1.4 million distinct CDR3 sequences, 55% to 75% of them seen just once. Sequences were obtained from blood. The source is a man aged 18 to 30 in good health.

The chain links TRBV27 to TRBJ1-1, with D possibly being TRBD1 (5 bases). V lost 5 bases, J lost 4 bases, and 14 bases lay in between. Germline V gene lookup returns CDR1 MNHEY and CDR2 SMNVEV (reference sequence). CDR3 length: 14 residues. For the CDR3, the DNA is TGTGCCAGCAGTCCTCTGGGCGGGGGCACTGAAGCTTTCTTT. Translated: CASSPLGGGTEAFF.

In this sample, this clonotype turned up a few times. The rearrangement links TRBV4-1 to TRBJ2-7; 7 bases are a match to TRBD2. The end of the DNA aligns better with TRBJ2-5, so the J call may be wrong. The CDR3 runs 16 residues. Germline V gene data show CDR1 as MGHRA and CDR2 as YSYEKL. This CDR3 reads CASSQGETSPRETQYF. CDR3 in DNA: TGCGCCAGCAGCCAGGGGGAGACTAGCCCACGAGAGACCCAGTACTTC.

The chain uses TRBV29-1 and TRBJ2-1; the match to TRBD2 covers 9 bases. CDR3 length: 14 amino acids. Germline V gives CDR1 SQVTM, CDR2 ANQGSEA. V lost 2 bases and J lost 5; bases outside the gene matches: 4. The CDR3 sequence: CSVETGLANNEQFF. In nucleotides, the CDR3 is TGCAGCGTTGAAACGGGACTAGCCAACAATGAGCAGTTCTTC.

This clonotype appeared once. The V call is TRBV2, the J call TRBJ2-1; TRBD2 matches at 11 bases. V lost 7 bases, J lost 4 bases, and 6 bases stayed unmatched. This CDR3 has 15 residues. Germline values: CDR1 SNHLY, CDR2 FYNNEI. As DNA, the CDR3 is TGTGCCAGCAAGGCGGGACTAGCGGATTACAATGAGCAGTTCTTC. This translates into CASKAGLADYNEQFF. The whole variable domain, remainder taken from reference TRBV2 and TRBJ2-1, is EPEVTQTPSHQVTQMGQEVILRCVPISNHLYFYWYRQILGQKVEFLVSFYNNEISEKSEIFDDQFSVERPDGSNFTLKIRSTKLEDSAMYFCASKAGLADYNEQFFGPGTRLTVL.

This rearrangement joins TRBV24-1 to TRBJ2-2; 7 bases agree with TRBD1. Germline V gene data show CDR1 as KGHDR and CDR2 as SFDVKD. Unmatched junction bases numbered 2, after V lost 9 bases and J lost 2 bases. This CDR3 contains 13 residues. CDR3 loop: CATGTANTGELFF. The CDR3 region has the DNA TGTGCCACCGGGACAGCCAACACCGGGGAGCTGTTTTTT.

In this sample, this clonotype turned up a few times. The CDR3: CASSYRPFPQHF. In DNA, the CDR3 is TGTGCCAGCAGTTACCGTCCTTTCCCCCAGCATTTT. The chain couples TRBV28 to TRBJ1-5; no firm D call. CDR3 length: 12 residues. The germline V gene has CDR1 MDHEN and CDR2 SYDVKM. Trimming pared 4 bases from V and 10 bases from J, leaving 11 bases between.

V gene TRBV6-2 or TRBV6-3 combines with J gene TRBJ2-7; the D gene is possibly TRBD2 (5 bases). V dropped 2 bases and J dropped 5 bases, with 13 bases sitting between them. The CDR3 has 14 amino acids. Germline V gene data show CDR1 as MNHEY and CDR2 as SVGEGT. The CDR3 protein is CASSYPDSSNEQYF. The CDR3 DNA reads as TGTGCCAGCAGTTACCCGGACTCAAGTAACGAGCAGTACTTC.

This clonotype was observed a few times. J is TRBJ1-2 and V is TRBV7-9; D uncertain. CDR1 and CDR2 from the germline V gene are SEHNR and FQNEAQ (reference sequence). CDR3 length: 20 amino acids. Trimming cost V 5 bases and J 1 base, with 29 bases left between them. The CDR3 DNA is TGTGCCAGCAGCCCCCACACGATGAAGGGCATCGTCTATAGTAACTATGGCTACACCTTC. Amino acid sequence: CASSPHTMKGIVYSNYGYTF. Together with reference TRBV7-9 and TRBJ1-2, the CDR3 gives the full variable domain: DTGVSQNPRHKITKRGQNVTFRCDPISEHNRLYWYRQTLGQGPEFLTYFQNEAQLEKSRLLSDRFSAERPKGSFSTLEIQRTEQGDSAMYLCASSPHTMKGIVYSNYGYTFGSGTRLTVV.

The rearrangement joins TRBV28 to TRBJ2-1, with a tentative D call TRBD1 (6 bases). V lost 5 bases and J lost 12, with 26 bases in between. Germline V gives CDR1 MDHEN, CDR2 SYDVKM. The CDR3 sequence is 16 residues long. CDR3 DNA sequence: TGTGCCAGCAGTGCCTCCCGAGCAGGGGTCATCCTGGTGCAGTTCTTC. Translating it yields CASSASRAGVILVQFF.

This clonotype was found once. The V call is TRBV5-1, the J call TRBJ2-1; D possibly uses TRBD1 or TRBD2 (5 bases each). The CDR3 has 14 residues. V was pared by 4 bases and J by 5 bases, with 13 bases between. CDR1 and CDR2 from the germline V gene are SGHRS and YFSETQ. Written as DNA, the CDR3 is TGCGCCAGCAGCCCCCCCGGGACCCACAATGAGCAGTTCTTC. Protein sequence: CASSPPGTHNEQFF.

The chain employs TRBV4-1 and TRBJ2-1, with 8 bases fitting TRBD2. The CDR3 has 15 amino acids. Germline V gives CDR1 MGHRA, CDR2 YSYEKL. Trimming took 4 bases from V and 3 from J; bases not matched to a gene: 5. The CDR3 nucleotides are TGCGCCAGCAGCCTCGAGCGGGAGCTCTACAATGAGCAGTTCTTC. Its protein product is CASSLERELYNEQFF.

The V call is TRBV12-3 or TRBV12-4, the J call TRBJ1-6, with a tentative D call TRBD1 (6 bases). The CDR3 contains 15 residues. Trimming pared 5 bases from V and 9 bases from J, leaving 17 bases between. The CDR3 reads CASSALRGGGSPLHF. The CDR3 coding sequence is TGTGCCAGCAGTGCCCTCAGGGGAGGCGGTTCACCCCTCCACTTT.

This clonotype was found a few times. The CDR3 nucleotides are TGTGCCAGCAGCTTAAAGGGTGAAAGCTACGAGCAGTACTTC. It encodes CASSLKGESYEQYF. The rearrangement uses TRBV7-9 and TRBJ2-7, with D unclear. CDR3 length: 14 amino acids. Trimming removed 2 bases at V and 3 bases at J, with 11 bases between. Germline V gene sequence: CDR1 SEHNR, CDR2 FQNEAQ (reference sequence).

This clonotype was found a few times. The chain links TRBV20-1 to TRBJ2-1; 13 nucleotides line up with TRBD2. The junction had 6 bases not matched to a gene; V was cut back by 3 bases and J by 4 bases. Germline assignment: CDR1 DFQATT and CDR2 SNEGSKA (reference sequence). The CDR3 is 16 amino acids. The CDR3 sequence: CSARGWTSGGYNEQFF. For the CDR3, the DNA is TGCAGTGCTAGGGGGTGGACTAGCGGGGGTTACAATGAGCAGTTCTTC.

The CDR3 sequence: CASSQVWVDRANTEAFF. For the CDR3, the DNA is TGCGCCAGCAGCCAAGTATGGGTGGACAGGGCCAACACTGAAGCTTTCTTT. The chain has TRBV4-1 and TRBJ1-1, with 8 bases identical to TRBD1. J lost 2 bases, V lost 1 base, and 9 bases had no gene match. Germline assignment: CDR1 MGHRA and CDR2 YSYEKL. The CDR3 has 17 amino acids.

The chain uses TRBV7-9 and TRBJ1-2, with D unresolved. The ends were cut back, 3 bases at V and 7 bases at J, with 6 bases in the middle. Germline CDR1 and CDR2: SEHNR and FQNEAQ (reference sequence). CDR3 length: 11 residues. The CDR3 sequence is CASSFEGGYTF. The CDR3 DNA reads TGTGCCAGCAGCTTTGAGGGTGGCTACACCTTC.

The rearrangement uses TRBV6-1 and TRBJ2-5, with D perhaps TRBD2 (6 bases). Germline-derived CDR1 and CDR2 are MNHNS and SASEGT. This CDR3 is 16 amino acids long. The V end lost 0 bases, the J end lost 1 base, and 12 bases lay between the germline ends. The CDR3 spells CASSEALASAQETQYF. DNA for the CDR3: TGTGCCAGCAGTGAAGCGCTAGCTAGCGCCCAAGAGACCCAGTACTTC.

This chain connects TRBV7-2 to TRBJ2-7, with 9 bases fitting TRBD2. CDR3 length equals 16 residues. CDR1 and CDR2 from the germline V gene are SGHTA and FQGNSA. The V segment lost 3 bases and the J segment 1 base; nucleotides outside the gene matches: 7. The CDR3 DNA sequence: TGTGCCAGCAGCTTCGGTAGCGGGAGCCCGTCCTACGAGCAGTACTTC. As protein: CASSFGSGSPSYEQYF. The whole variable domain, filled in from reference TRBV7-2 and TRBJ2-7, reads GAGVSQSPSNKVTEKGKDVELRCDPISGHTALYWYRQSLGQGLEFLIYFQGNSAPDKSGLPSDRFSAERTGGSVSTLTIQRTQQEDSAVYLCASSFGSGSPSYEQYFGPGTRLTVT.

This clonotype was detected a few times. The V call is TRBV7-2, the J call TRBJ2-5; possible D gene TRBD1, 6 bases. Trimming shortened V by 3 bases and J by 1 base, and 12 bases separated the two germline ends. Germline lookup yields CDR1 SGHTA and CDR2 FQGNSA. The CDR3 extends over 15 amino acids. As DNA, the CDR3 is TGTGCCAGCAGCTTCCCGACAGGACCCCAAGAGACCCAGTACTTC. Translating it yields CASSFPTGPQETQYF.

This rearrangement joins TRBV10-3 to TRBJ2-1; no clear D. The CDR3 is 18 residues long. Trimming took 0 bases from V and 7 from J, leaving 22 bases between them. Germline CDR1 and CDR2: ENHRY and SYGVKD. The CDR3 DNA reads as TGTGCCATCAGTGAGTCGATCGAGAACGGAACCCCATGGAATGAGCAGTTCTTC. Translation: CAISESIENGTPWNEQFF.

V and J are TRBV20-1 and TRBJ2-7, with 10 bases matching TRBD2. Germline V gene data show CDR1 as DFQATT and CDR2 as SNEGSKA (reference sequence). V shed 5 bases, J shed 1 base, and the junction held 8 bases outside the gene matches. The length of the CDR3 is 15 residues. CDR3 coding DNA: TGCAGTGCTTCAAACGGACTAGCGGCTTCCTACGAGCAGTACTTC. Amino acid sequence: CSASNGLAASYEQYF.

This rearrangement joins TRBV6-1 to TRBJ2-5, with D tentatively TRBD1 (6 bases). The V gene lost 5 bases and the J gene lost 13 bases, with 23 bases spanning the gap. Germline CDR1 and CDR2: MNHNS and SASEGT. The CDR3 extends over 14 amino acids. The DNA of the CDR3 is TGTGCCAGCAGTCACAACAGGGCAACTTACGAGCGGTACTTC. It is translated as CASSHNRATYERYF.

This clonotype was detected a few times. This chain uses TRBV11-2 with TRBJ2-1, with D perhaps matching TRBD1 (5 bases). Germline CDR1 and CDR2: SGHAT and FQNNGV. CDR3 length equals 16 residues. V lost 6 bases to trimming and J lost 4 bases, with 19 bases between them. CDR3 sequence (DNA): TGTGCCAGCAGATCAAACGCAGGGAAGGCTTACAATGAGCAGTTCTTC. Protein: CASRSNAGKAYNEQFF.

This clonotype has a single count. This chain joins TRBV5-5 and TRBJ1-2, with D uncertain. Germline V gene lookup returns CDR1 SGHKS and CDR2 YYEKEE (reference sequence). The CDR3 totals 14 residues. The V end was cut by 2 bases, the J end by 8 bases, with 16 bases between. The CDR3 DNA is TGTGCCAGCAGCTTCGGTGAGGTATCTCGAGGCTACACCTTC. The encoded protein is CASSFGEVSRGYTF.

This chain joins TRBV27 and TRBJ2-3; D may match TRBD1 or TRBD2 (5 bases each). V was clipped by 7 bases and J by 1 base, with 15 bases between them. This CDR3 is 15 amino acids long. Germline V lookup: CDR1 MNHEY, CDR2 SMNVEV (reference sequence). The CDR3 here is CASMGDGLGTDTQYF. The DNA of the CDR3 is TGTGCCAGCATGGGGGATGGACTCGGCACAGATACGCAGTATTTT.